The 5 T cell receptor beta chains below were found in one sample sequenced in a study of blood T cell repertoires in COVID-19. Using immunoSEQ multiplex PCR, the repertoire was profiled, and TCRdb retains in-frame clones only, with some absent. The repertoire holds 140,000 to 150,000 clones, with more than 60% as singletons. The sample comprised peripheral blood. These TCRs come from a woman aged 60-75 years with acute or convalescent COVID-19.

The rearrangement links TRBV4-2 to TRBJ1-4; 10 nucleotides agree with TRBD1. Trimming at V came to 1 base and at J to 6 bases, leaving 2 bases not matched to a gene. The CDR3 spans 15 residues. Germline CDR1 LGHNA, CDR2 YNFKEQ. CDR3 DNA sequence: TGTGCCAGCAGCCAAGGGGACAGGGGTGATGAAAAACTGTTTTTT. As protein: CASSQGDRGDEKLFF.

This chain joins TRBV6-5 and TRBJ2-2; D is possibly TRBD2 (6 bases). The CDR3 runs 16 residues. Germline V CDR1 and CDR2: MNHEY, SVGAGI. Trimming pared 1 base from V and 1 base from J, leaving 10 bases between. CDR3 sequence (DNA): TGTGCCAGCAGTTACTATGGCGGGGTGAACACCGGGGAGCTGTTTTTT. Translation: CASSYYGGVNTGELFF.

The V call is TRBV15, the J call TRBJ2-3; TRBD2 aligns across 8 bases. Looked up from germline, CDR1 is LNHNV and CDR2 is YYDKDF (reference sequence). CDR3 size: 17 residues. V shed 5 bases, J shed 2 bases, and the junction held 12 bases outside the gene matches. The DNA for the CDR3 is TGTGCCACCAGCCCCAGAGGGAGAGCGGGAGACACAGATACGCAGTATTTT. It is translated as CATSPRGRAGDTDTQYF.

V and J are TRBV15 and TRBJ2-7; perhaps TRBD2 as D (5 bases). Germline lookup yields CDR1 LNHNV and CDR2 YYDKDF (reference sequence). CDR3 length equals 14 residues. V was clipped by 0 bases and J by 9 bases, with 15 bases between them. CDR3 protein: CATSRDLVDSVQYF. The CDR3 DNA is TGTGCCACCAGCAGAGATCTGGTGGATAGCGTGCAGTACTTC.

This clone showed up just once. The rearrangement links TRBV7-2 to TRBJ2-3, with D possibly TRBD2 on 6 matching bases. This CDR3 is 16 amino acids long. V was clipped by 1 base and J by 4 bases, with 15 bases between them. CDR1 is SGHTA and CDR2 is FQGNSA in the germline V gene. The CDR3 DNA is TGTGCCAGCAGCTTAGTAGGTGGAGGGTACGCAGATACGCAGTATTTT. It encodes CASSLVGGGYADTQYF.